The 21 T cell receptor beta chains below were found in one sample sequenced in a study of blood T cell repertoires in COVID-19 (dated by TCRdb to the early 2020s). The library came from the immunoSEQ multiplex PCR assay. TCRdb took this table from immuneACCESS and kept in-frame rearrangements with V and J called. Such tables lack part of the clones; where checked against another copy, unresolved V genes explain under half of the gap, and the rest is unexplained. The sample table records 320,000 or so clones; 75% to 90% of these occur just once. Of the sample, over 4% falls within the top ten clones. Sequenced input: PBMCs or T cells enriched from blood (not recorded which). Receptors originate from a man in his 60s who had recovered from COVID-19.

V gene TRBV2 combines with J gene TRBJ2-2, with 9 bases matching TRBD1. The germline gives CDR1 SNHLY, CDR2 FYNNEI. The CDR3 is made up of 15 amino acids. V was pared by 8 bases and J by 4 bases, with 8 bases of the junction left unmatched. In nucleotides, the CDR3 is TGTGCCAGCGGTACCGGGACAGGGATCACCGGGGAGCTGTTTTTT. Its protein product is CASGTGTGITGELFF.

CDR3 DNA: TGTGCCAGCAGCTTAAGTAAAGGGAGCCAGCCCCAGCATTTT. Translating gives CASSLSKGSQPQHF. J is TRBJ1-5 and V is TRBV7-2; D not certain. The CDR3 has 14 residues. Germline CDR1 SGHTA, CDR2 FQGNSA. Trimming removed 2 bases at V and 7 bases at J, with 12 bases between.

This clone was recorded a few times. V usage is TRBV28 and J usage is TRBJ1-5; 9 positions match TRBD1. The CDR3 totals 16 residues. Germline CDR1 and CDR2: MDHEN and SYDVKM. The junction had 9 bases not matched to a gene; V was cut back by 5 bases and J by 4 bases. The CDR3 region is CASSPLGQGLNQPQHF. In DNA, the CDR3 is TGTGCCAGCAGTCCGCTGGGACAGGGACTAAATCAGCCCCAGCATTTT. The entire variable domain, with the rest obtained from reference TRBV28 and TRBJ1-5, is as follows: DVKVTQSSRYLVKRTGEKVFLECVQDMDHENMFWYRQDPGLGLRLIYFSYDVKMKEKGDIPEGYSVSREKKERFSLILESASTNQTSMYLCASSPLGQGLNQPQHFGDGTRLSIL.

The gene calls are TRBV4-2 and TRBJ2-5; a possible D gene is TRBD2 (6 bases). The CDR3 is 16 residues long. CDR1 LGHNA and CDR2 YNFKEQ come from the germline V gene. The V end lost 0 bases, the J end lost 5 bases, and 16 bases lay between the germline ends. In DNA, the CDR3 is TGTGCCAGCAGCCAAGATGCCCGGCGACGGGAGGAGACCCAGTACTTC. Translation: CASSQDARRREETQYF.

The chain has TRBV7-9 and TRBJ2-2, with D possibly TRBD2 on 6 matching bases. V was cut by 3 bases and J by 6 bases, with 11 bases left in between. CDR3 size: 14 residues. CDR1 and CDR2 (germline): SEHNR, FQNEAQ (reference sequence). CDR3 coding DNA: TGTGCCAGCAGCTTGGCAGGGAGGCCCGGGGAGCTGTTTTTT. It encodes CASSLAGRPGELFF.

The CDR3 sequence: CASSLALGASGSPTYNEQFF. The DNA of the CDR3 is TGTGCCAGCAGCTTAGCGTTAGGGGCTAGCGGGAGCCCTACCTACAATGAGCAGTTCTTC. The chain uses TRBV7-2 and TRBJ2-1, with 10 positions matching TRBD2. This CDR3 region has 20 residues. Germline CDR1 reads SGHTA; CDR2 reads FQGNSA. V lost 0 bases, J lost 2 bases, and 13 bases stayed unmatched.

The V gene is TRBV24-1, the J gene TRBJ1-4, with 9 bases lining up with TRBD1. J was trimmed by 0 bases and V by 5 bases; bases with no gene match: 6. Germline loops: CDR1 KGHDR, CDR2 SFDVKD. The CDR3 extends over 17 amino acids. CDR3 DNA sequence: TGTGCCACCAGTGCGGGACAGGGAGCCGCAACTAATGAAAAACTGTTTTTT. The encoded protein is CATSAGQGAATNEKLFF.

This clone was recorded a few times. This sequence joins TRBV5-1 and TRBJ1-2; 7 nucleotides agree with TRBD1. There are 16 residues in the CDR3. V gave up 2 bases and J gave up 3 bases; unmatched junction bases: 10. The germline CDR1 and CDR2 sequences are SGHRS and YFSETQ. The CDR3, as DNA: TGCGCCAGCAGCTTAGGGATCCAGGGGGACTACTATGGCTACACCTTC. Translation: CASSLGIQGDYYGYTF.

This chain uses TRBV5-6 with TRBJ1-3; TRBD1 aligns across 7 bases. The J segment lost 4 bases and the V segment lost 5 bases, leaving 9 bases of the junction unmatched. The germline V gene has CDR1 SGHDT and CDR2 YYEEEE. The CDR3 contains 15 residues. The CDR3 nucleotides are TGTGCCAGCAGTTTTCTACAGGGGTCAGGAAACACCATATATTTT. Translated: CASSFLQGSGNTIYF.

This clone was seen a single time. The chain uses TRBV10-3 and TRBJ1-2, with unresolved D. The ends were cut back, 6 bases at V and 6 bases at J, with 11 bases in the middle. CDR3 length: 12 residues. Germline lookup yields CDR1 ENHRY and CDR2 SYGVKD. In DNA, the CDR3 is TGTGCCATCAGAGCGTCCGGGAATGGCTACACCTTC. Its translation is CAIRASGNGYTF.

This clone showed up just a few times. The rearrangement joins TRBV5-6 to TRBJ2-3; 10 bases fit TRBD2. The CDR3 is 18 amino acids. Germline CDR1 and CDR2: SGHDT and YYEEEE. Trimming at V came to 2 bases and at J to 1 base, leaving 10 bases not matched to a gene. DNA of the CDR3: TGTGCCAGCAGCTTCCTAGCGGGAGTCGGGAGTGGCACAGATACGCAGTATTTT. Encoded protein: CASSFLAGVGSGTDTQYF.

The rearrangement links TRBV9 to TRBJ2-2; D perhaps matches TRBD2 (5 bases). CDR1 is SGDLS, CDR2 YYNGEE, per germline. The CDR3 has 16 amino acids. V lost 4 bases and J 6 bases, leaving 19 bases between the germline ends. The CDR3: CASSPRTGEEAGELFF. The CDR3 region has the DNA TGTGCCAGCAGCCCGAGGACTGGGGAAGAGGCCGGGGAGCTGTTTTTT.

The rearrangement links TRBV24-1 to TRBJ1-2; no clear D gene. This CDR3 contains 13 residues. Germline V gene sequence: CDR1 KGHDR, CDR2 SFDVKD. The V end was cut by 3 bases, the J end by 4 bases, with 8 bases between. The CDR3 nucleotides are TGTGCCACCAGTGATCACAGCGGCTATGGCTACACCTTC. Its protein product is CATSDHSGYGYTF.

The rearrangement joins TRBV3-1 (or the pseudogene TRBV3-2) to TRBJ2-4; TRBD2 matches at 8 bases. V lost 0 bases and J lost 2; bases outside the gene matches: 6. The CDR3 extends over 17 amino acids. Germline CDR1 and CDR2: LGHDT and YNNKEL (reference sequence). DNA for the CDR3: TGTGCCAGCAGCCAAGATCCCCCGGGAGGGCCCAAAAACATTCAGTACTTC. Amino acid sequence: CASSQDPPGGPKNIQYF.

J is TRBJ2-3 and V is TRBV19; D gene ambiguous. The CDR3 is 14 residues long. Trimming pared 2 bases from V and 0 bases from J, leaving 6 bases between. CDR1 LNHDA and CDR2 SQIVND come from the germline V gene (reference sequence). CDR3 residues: CASSIRTSTDTQYF. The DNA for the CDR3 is TGTGCCAGTAGTATAAGAACTAGCACAGATACGCAGTATTTT.

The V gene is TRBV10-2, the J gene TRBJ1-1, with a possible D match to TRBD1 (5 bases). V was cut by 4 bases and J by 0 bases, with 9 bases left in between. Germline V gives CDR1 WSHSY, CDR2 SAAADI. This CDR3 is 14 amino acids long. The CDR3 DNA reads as TGCGCCAGCAGTGTGGACAACCTGAACACTGAAGCTTTCTTT. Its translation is CASSVDNLNTEAFF.

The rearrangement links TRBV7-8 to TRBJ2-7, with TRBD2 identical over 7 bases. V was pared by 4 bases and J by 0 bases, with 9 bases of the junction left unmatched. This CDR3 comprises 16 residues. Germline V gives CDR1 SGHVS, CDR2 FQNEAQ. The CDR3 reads CASSSNLAVSSYEQYF. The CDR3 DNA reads TGTGCCAGCAGCTCAAACCTAGCGGTTTCCTCCTACGAGCAGTACTTC.

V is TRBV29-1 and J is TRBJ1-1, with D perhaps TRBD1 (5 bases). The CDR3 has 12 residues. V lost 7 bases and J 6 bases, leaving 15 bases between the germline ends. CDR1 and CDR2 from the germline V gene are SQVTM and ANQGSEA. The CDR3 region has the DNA TGCAGCGGTAGCCCCAGGGTCCCTGAAGCTTTCTTT. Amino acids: CSGSPRVPEAFF.

The CDR3: CASRPGIRERSTGELFF. The CDR3 DNA reads TGTGCCAGCAGACCGGGGATCCGGGAGAGGTCCACCGGGGAGCTGTTTTTT. This chain joins TRBV28 and TRBJ2-2, with D perhaps TRBD2 (6 bases). Germline V gives CDR1 MDHEN, CDR2 SYDVKM. This CDR3 has 17 residues. Trimming stripped 6 bases from V and 4 bases from J, with 21 bases between.

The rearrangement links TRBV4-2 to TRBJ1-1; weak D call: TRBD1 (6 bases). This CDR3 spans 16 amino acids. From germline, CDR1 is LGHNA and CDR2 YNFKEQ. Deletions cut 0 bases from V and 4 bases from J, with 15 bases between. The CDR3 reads CASSQDSPGEGTEAFF. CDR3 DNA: TGTGCCAGCAGCCAAGATTCTCCAGGGGAGGGCACTGAAGCTTTCTTT.

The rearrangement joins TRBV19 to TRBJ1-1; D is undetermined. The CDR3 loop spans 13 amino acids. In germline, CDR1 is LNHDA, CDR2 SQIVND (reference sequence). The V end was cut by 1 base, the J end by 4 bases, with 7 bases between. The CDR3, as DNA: TGTGCCAGTAGTATAGGAGGGTCCACTGAAGCTTTCTTT. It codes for CASSIGGSTEAFF.